Presented here are 25 T cell receptor beta chains from one specimen sequenced in a study of cytotoxic CD8 clonotypes in ibrutinib-treated CLL. Produced via immunoSEQ multiplex PCR; TCRdb's table is partial and in-frame only. The sample has 270,000 or so clones, roughly three quarters seen once. Sequencing used PBMCs, obtained at disease progression, from a patient treated with ibrutinib. These receptors were collected from a human donor with chronic lymphocytic leukemia.

About this clone: The same CDR3 also results from other DNA sequences found in this sample. The DNA for the CDR3 is TGTGCCAGCAGCCAAGGTTGGGGTTACGAGCAGTACTTC. This sequence encodes CASSQGWGYEQYF. The chain uses TRBV14 and TRBJ2-7; D is unclear. Trimming left V 1 base short and J 4 bases short, with 8 bases between. Germline V gives CDR1 SGHDN, CDR2 FVKESK. The CDR3 runs 13 residues.

The chain carries TRBV4-3 and TRBJ1-5; D is ambiguous. Germline CDR1 LGHNA, CDR2 YSLEER. V gave up 1 base and J gave up 6 bases, with 10 bases separating them. This CDR3 has 14 amino acids. The CDR3 loop is CASSQGWDGQPQHF. CDR3 bases: TGCGCCAGCAGCCAAGGCTGGGATGGTCAGCCCCAGCATTTT.

This clone was seen a single time. The V gene is TRBV13, the J gene TRBJ2-3, with 9 bases matching TRBD1. Germline assignment: CDR1 PRHDT and CDR2 FYEKMQ (reference sequence). With 4 bases clipped from V and 4 bases from J, the junction kept 9 bases outside the gene matches. The CDR3 spans 16 residues. The CDR3 reads CASSSTGDRVPDTQYF. The CDR3 DNA is TGTGCCAGCAGCTCCACAGGGGACAGGGTCCCAGATACGCAGTATTTT.

V is TRBV12-5 and J is TRBJ1-3; the D is unclear. The germline V gene has CDR1 LGHNT and CDR2 FRNRAP. V lost 0 bases to trimming and J lost 5 bases, with 11 bases between them. CDR3 size: 15 residues. In DNA, the CDR3 is TGTGCTAGTGGTTTGGTATGGGGAGTCCGAAACACCATATATTTT. It codes for CASGLVWGVRNTIYF.

This rearrangement joins TRBV2 to TRBJ2-3; D not certain. Germline CDR1 SNHLY, CDR2 FYNNEI. Trimming stripped 4 bases from V and 2 bases from J, with 10 bases between. The CDR3 length is 14 residues. CDR3 in DNA: TGTGCCAGCAGTGGACCCGGGCCCACAGATACGCAGTATTTT. Amino acids: CASSGPGPTDTQYF.

The V and J genes are TRBV9 and TRBJ1-5; TRBD1 aligns across 10 bases. The germline CDR1 and CDR2 sequences are SGDLS and YYNGEE. Trimming at V came to 3 bases and at J to 5 bases, leaving 2 bases not matched to a gene. There are 14 residues in the CDR3. The chain's CDR3 is CASSAGQGDQPQHF. The CDR3 coding sequence is TGTGCCAGCAGCGCCGGACAGGGGGATCAGCCCCAGCATTTT.

The V call is TRBV6-1, the J call TRBJ2-7; D is undetermined. CDR1 and CDR2 from the germline V gene are MNHNS and SASEGT. This CDR3 comprises 13 residues. The ends were cut back, 1 base at V and 1 base at J, with 5 bases in the middle. The CDR3 DNA is TGTGCCAGCAGTGAAGGCATATCCTACGAGCAGTACTTC. It encodes CASSEGISYEQYF.

The chain carries TRBV29-1 and TRBJ2-5, with D perhaps matching TRBD1 (6 bases). Trimming removed 7 bases from V and 1 base from J, with 7 bases in between. The CDR3 runs to 11 residues. The germline gives CDR1 SQVTM, CDR2 ANQGSEA. The CDR3 DNA is TGCAGCGGGACAGTCCAAGAGACCCAGTACTTC. Translating it yields CSGTVQETQYF.

The chain uses TRBV29-1 and TRBJ2-1, with D uncertain. CDR1 SQVTM and CDR2 ANQGSEA come from the germline V gene. This CDR3 is built from 13 residues. V was clipped by 4 bases and J by 6 bases, with 13 bases between them. The CDR3: CSVVSATSNEQFF. The CDR3 DNA sequence: TGCAGCGTTGTCTCCGCCACCTCCAATGAGCAGTTCTTC.

The V gene is TRBV2, the J gene TRBJ2-5; TRBD2 agrees at 7 bases. From germline, CDR1 is SNHLY and CDR2 FYNNEI. V shed 5 bases, J shed 4 bases, and the junction held 10 bases outside the gene matches. The CDR3 is made up of 15 amino acids. The CDR3 coding sequence is TGTGCCAGCAGTACTCTTCCATCTAGCGGAGAGACCCAGTACTTC. Amino acid sequence: CASSTLPSSGETQYF.

CDR3 sequence (DNA): TGTGCCAGCAGTTTGAGCATCGCCGGGACAGGGGGCAGGTACGAGCAGTACTTC. It translates to CASSLSIAGTGGRYEQYF. The V gene is TRBV28, the J gene TRBJ2-7; 12 bases are a match to TRBD1. The CDR3 sequence is 18 residues long. CDR1 and CDR2 from the germline V gene are MDHEN and SYDVKM. V lost 3 bases, J lost 4 bases, and 13 bases stayed unmatched.

As concerns this clone: A clone one base away is much larger, so this may be a read error. The chain carries TRBV10-1 and TRBJ2-7; 7 nucleotides match TRBD1. The germline CDR1 and CDR2 sequences are WNHNN and SYGVQD (reference sequence). J was trimmed by 0 bases and V by 6 bases; bases with no gene match: 2. The length of the CDR3 is 13 residues. Here the CDR3 DNA reads TGCGCCAGCAGCCGGGACAGCTCCTACGAGCAGTACTTC. Translation: CASSRDSSYEQYF.

This clone was counted a few times. J is TRBJ2-7 and V is TRBV5-1; the match to TRBD1 covers 7 bases. Germline V gives CDR1 SGHRS, CDR2 YFSETQ. V shed 9 bases, J shed 2 bases, and the junction held 14 bases outside the gene matches. CDR3 length: 15 amino acids. CDR3 nucleotides: TGCGCCAACCGAGGTCCACAGGGGATTCCCTACGAGCAGTACTTC. Protein: CANRGPQGIPYEQYF.

The chain combines TRBV11-2 with TRBJ2-7; D gene ambiguous. The CDR3 spans 14 residues. V was pared by 3 bases and J by 5 bases, with 14 bases between. Looked up from germline, CDR1 is SGHAT and CDR2 is FQNNGV. In nucleotides, the CDR3 is TGTGCCAGCAGCTTGTCTTCGGGCGTCGACGAGCAGTACTTC. Translation: CASSLSSGVDEQYF.

This clone appeared a few times. This chain links TRBV5-1 with TRBJ2-2; the match to TRBD1 covers 7 bases. The CDR3 consists of 18 residues. Trimming cost V 1 base and J 4 bases; bases outside gene matches: 13. Germline-derived CDR1 and CDR2 are SGHRS and YFSETQ. This chain's CDR3 is CASSLIGRGRSSTGELFF. The CDR3 DNA reads as TGCGCCAGCAGCTTGATTGGCAGGGGGAGATCGAGCACCGGGGAGCTGTTTTTT.

The V call is TRBV6-1, the J call TRBJ2-7, with 7 nucleotides matching TRBD1. The germline CDR1 and CDR2 sequences are MNHNS and SASEGT. The CDR3 loop spans 13 amino acids. With V trimmed by 7 bases and J by 2 bases, 5 bases remained unmatched. CDR3 residues: CASNQGQPYEQYF. Here the CDR3 DNA reads TGTGCCAGCAACCAGGGACAGCCCTACGAGCAGTACTTC.

There are a few counts of this clone. V is TRBV7-9 and J is TRBJ2-2; D is undetermined. The CDR3 spans 16 residues. Germline V gene sequence: CDR1 SEHNR, CDR2 FQNEAQ (reference sequence). Deletions cut 3 bases from V and 4 bases from J, with 15 bases between. CDR3 bases: TGTGCCAGCAGCTTTCAAGCCAGCGTAGGCACCGGGGAGCTGTTTTTT. Translation: CASSFQASVGTGELFF.

V usage is TRBV9 and J usage is TRBJ1-2; TRBD1 is a possible D gene (5 bases). CDR1 is SGDLS and CDR2 is YYNGEE in the germline V gene. The V gene lost 4 bases and the J gene lost 5 bases, with 9 bases spanning the gap. The CDR3 is 12 residues long. This chain's CDR3 is CASSPRGYGYTF. CDR3 sequence (DNA): TGTGCCAGCAGCCCAAGGGGTTATGGCTACACCTTC.

The gene calls are TRBV11-2 and TRBJ2-1, with D possibly being TRBD2 (6 bases). Trimming left V 0 bases short and J 4 bases short, with 10 bases between. CDR3 length: 15 amino acids. Germline V lookup: CDR1 SGHAT, CDR2 FQNNGV. CDR3 sequence reads: CASSLEGRTYNEQFF. Here the CDR3 DNA reads TGTGCCAGCAGCTTAGAGGGGAGGACTTACAATGAGCAGTTCTTC.

The chain uses TRBV19 and TRBJ2-7; maybe TRBD2 (6 bases). Germline V gene sequence: CDR1 LNHDA, CDR2 SQIVND (reference sequence). The germline V and J ends were trimmed by 1 base and 5 bases, with 12 bases remaining between them. The CDR3 spans 14 residues. The CDR3: CASSIGLAGNEQYF. CDR3 DNA sequence: TGTGCCAGTAGTATAGGGCTCGCGGGAAACGAGCAGTACTTC.

The chain links TRBV9 to TRBJ1-4; no clear D. The germline gives CDR1 SGDLS, CDR2 YYNGEE. The CDR3 runs to 13 residues. V was cut by 2 bases and J by 8 bases, with 10 bases left in between. The CDR3 spells CASSVGMGEKLFF. The CDR3 DNA reads TGTGCCAGCAGCGTGGGGATGGGGGAAAAACTGTTTTTT.

This chain's CDR3 is CASSEWDEQFF. For the CDR3, the DNA is TGTGCCAGCAGTGAGTGGGATGAGCAGTTCTTC. The chain couples TRBV6-1 to TRBJ2-1; D uncertain. V lost 3 bases and J lost 8, with 5 bases in between. Germline V gene lookup returns CDR1 MNHNS and CDR2 SASEGT. The CDR3 consists of 11 residues.

This rearrangement joins TRBV28 to TRBJ2-7, with D maybe TRBD2 (5 bases). V was clipped by 2 bases and J by 5 bases, with 10 bases between them. CDR3 length equals 13 residues. Germline V CDR1 and CDR2: MDHEN, SYDVKM. The CDR3 here is CASSLPWGDEQYF. DNA of the CDR3: TGTGCCAGCAGTTTACCTTGGGGAGACGAGCAGTACTTC.

The chain combines TRBV13 with TRBJ1-2; D is possibly TRBD1 (5 bases). V lost 4 bases, J lost 4 bases, and 16 bases lay in between. The CDR3 totals 15 residues. CDR1 and CDR2 (germline): PRHDT, FYEKMQ (reference sequence). The CDR3 DNA sequence: TGTGCCAGCAGCTACGCGGGACTGAGATCCTATGGCTACACCTTC. It specifies CASSYAGLRSYGYTF.

In DNA form, the CDR3 reads TGTGCCAGCAGCGTAGGACGACTAGCGGGGGCCTACAATGAGCAGTTCTTC. Protein product: CASSVGRLAGAYNEQFF. This chain links TRBV9 with TRBJ2-1; TRBD2 aligns across 12 bases. The germline V gene encodes CDR1 SGDLS and CDR2 YYNGEE. With V trimmed by 0 bases and J by 2 bases, 3 bases remained unmatched. The CDR3 is 17 amino acids.